This entry lists 11 T cell receptor beta chains sequenced from one sample in a study of human T cells and chemical hapten exposure. TCRdb called the RACE reads again in MiXCR, with one record for every CDR3 protein. The top ten clones hold less than 2.5% of a sample with about 64,000 distinct CDR3 sequences, about 10% of them seen once. Regarding time point: patch test 3, about 24 weeks after DPC sensitization. Treatment: therapeutic diphenylcyclopropenone sensitization with weekly scalp DPC. The sequenced sample was whole blood, obtained in connection with sensitization to the hapten diphenylcyclopropenone (DPC). The receptors here all came from a woman in her 30s with alopecia areata. Some clones in this sample may be carry-over from other donors' samples.

This clonotype was recorded a few times. The CDR3 coding sequence is TGTGCCAGCAGCTTATTTCGGACGACGACCTACAATGAGCAGTTCTTC. Its protein is CASSLFRTTTYNEQFF. The genes are TRBV6-5 and TRBJ2-1; no reliable D call. The CDR3 contains 16 residues. The V and J ends lost 6 bases and 2 bases respectively, with 17 bases between them. Germline V lookup: CDR1 MNHEY, CDR2 SVGAGI.

This clonotype was counted many times. The CDR3 sequence is CASSPTSGVADTQYF. The DNA of the CDR3 is TGCGCCAGCAGCCCAACTAGCGGGGTTGCAGATACGCAGTATTTT. The chain has TRBV4-3 and TRBJ2-3, with TRBD2 matching 10 bases. This CDR3 has 15 amino acids. The V segment lost 4 bases and the J segment 4 bases; nucleotides outside the gene matches: 5. The V gene's germline CDR1 is LGHNA and CDR2 YSLEER.

The chain combines TRBV20-1 with TRBJ1-2, with D unclear. The germline CDR1 and CDR2 sequences are DFQATT and SNEGSKA (reference sequence). This CDR3 has 13 amino acids. V was cut by 6 bases and J by 2 bases, with 13 bases left in between. This CDR3 reads CSAVAGMNYGYTF. The CDR3 DNA reads as TGCAGTGCGGTGGCGGGGATGAACTATGGCTACACCTTC.

This clonotype has at least ten counts. The CDR3 spells CSAQRGAAQETQYF. In nucleotides, the CDR3 is TGCAGTGCCCAGCGGGGGGCAGCCCAAGAGACCCAGTACTTC. The chain carries TRBV20-1 and TRBJ2-5; TRBD2 matches at 9 bases. The V gene's germline CDR1 is DFQATT and CDR2 SNEGSKA (reference sequence). The J segment lost 1 base and the V segment lost 6 bases, leaving 6 bases of the junction unmatched. The CDR3 is 14 amino acids.

This clonotype was recorded many times. The J gene is TRBJ1-5, the V gene TRBV29-1, with D possibly matching TRBD1 (6 bases). Germline loops: CDR1 SQVTM, CDR2 ANQGSEA. V was cut by 6 bases and J by 4 bases, with 13 bases left in between. This CDR3 is built from 13 residues. The CDR3 nucleotides read TGCAGCGTGGCAGGGGTCGGAAATCAGCCCCAGCATTTT. Translating it yields CSVAGVGNQPQHF. The whole variable domain, remainder taken from reference TRBV29-1 and TRBJ1-5, is SAVISQKPSRDICQRGTSLTIQCQVDSQVTMMFWYRQQPGQSLTLIATANQGSEATYESGFVIDKFPISRPNLTFSTLTVSNMSPEDSSIYLCSVAGVGNQPQHFGDGTRLSIL.

This clonotype turned up a few times. The chain links TRBV4-3 to TRBJ2-1; 7 nucleotides align to TRBD2. CDR1 and CDR2 (germline): LGHNA, YSLEER. The CDR3 has 16 residues. The junction had 6 bases not matched to a gene; V was cut back by 0 bases and J by 4 bases. CDR3 sequence (DNA): TGCGCCAGCAGCCAAGATTGGTCGGGGGGTTACAATGAGCAGTTCTTC. The encoded protein is CASSQDWSGGYNEQFF.

In its sample, this clonotype was seen a few times. The CDR3 region is CASSPSPGLHSYEQYF. The DNA for the CDR3 is TGTGCCAGCAGTCCATCTCCAGGGCTACACTCCTACGAGCAGTACTTC. This chain joins TRBV27 and TRBJ2-7, with TRBD1 as a possible D gene (5 bases). This CDR3 has 16 amino acids. The germline V and J ends were trimmed by 5 bases and 0 bases, with 17 bases remaining between them. The germline V gene encodes CDR1 MNHEY and CDR2 SMNVEV (reference sequence).

J is TRBJ1-5 and V is TRBV4-3; perhaps TRBD1 as D (5 bases). This CDR3 comprises 15 residues. From germline, CDR1 is LGHNA and CDR2 YSLEER. Between the trimmed V and J ends, which lost 0 bases and 6 bases, there was a span of 12 bases. The CDR3 coding sequence is TGCGCCAGCAGCCAAGAGAGCGCGGACATTCAGCCCCAGCATTTT. Encoded protein: CASSQESADIQPQHF.

This clonotype was counted only a few times. The chain's CDR3 is CSVEGQRGDYGYTF. The CDR3 DNA reads TGCAGCGTTGAAGGACAGCGAGGTGACTATGGCTACACCTTC. The genes are TRBV29-1 and TRBJ1-2, with D perhaps matching TRBD1 (5 bases). The CDR3 totals 14 residues. Germline V gene data show CDR1 as SQVTM and CDR2 as ANQGSEA. V was trimmed by 1 base and J by 3 bases, leaving 12 bases between them.

This clonotype was observed at least ten times. The chain has TRBV14 and TRBJ2-2; D gene ambiguous. Trimming took 0 bases from V and 6 from J, leaving 11 bases between them. The CDR3 has 15 residues. CDR1 and CDR2 from the germline V gene are SGHDN and FVKESK. CDR3 DNA: TGTGCCAGCAGCCAAGATACTGGGTTCCCCGGGGAGCTGTTTTTT. It specifies CASSQDTGFPGELFF.

V gene TRBV27 combines with J gene TRBJ1-6; D unresolved. Germline CDR1 reads MNHEY; CDR2 reads SMNVEV (reference sequence). The CDR3 is 19 residues long. V was cut by 0 bases and J by 3 bases, with 18 bases left in between. The CDR3 DNA follows: TGTGCCAGCAGTTTATCCCGGACGGTGCCACTAAACTATAATTCACCCCTCCACTTT. Protein sequence: CASSLSRTVPLNYNSPLHF.